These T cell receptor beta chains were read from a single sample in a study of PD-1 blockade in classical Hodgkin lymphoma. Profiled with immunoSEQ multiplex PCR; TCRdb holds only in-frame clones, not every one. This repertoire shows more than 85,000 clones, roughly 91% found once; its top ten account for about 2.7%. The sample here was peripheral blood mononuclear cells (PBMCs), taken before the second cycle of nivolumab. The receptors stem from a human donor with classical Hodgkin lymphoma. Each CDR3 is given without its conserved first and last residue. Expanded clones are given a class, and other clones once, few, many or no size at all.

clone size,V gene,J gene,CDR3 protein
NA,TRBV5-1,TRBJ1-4,ASSLNWQATNEKLF
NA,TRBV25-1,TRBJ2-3,ASSERVSGTIDTQY
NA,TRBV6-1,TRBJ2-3,ASSTRDTLADTQY
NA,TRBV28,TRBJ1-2,ASRRGEASPYGYT
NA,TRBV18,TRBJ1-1,ASSPSGPLASTEAF
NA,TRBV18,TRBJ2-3,ASSDLQGSTDTQY
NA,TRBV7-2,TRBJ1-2,ASSPGSYGYT
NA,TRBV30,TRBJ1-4,AWLQESNEKLF
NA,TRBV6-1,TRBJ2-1,ASLMGAYNEQF
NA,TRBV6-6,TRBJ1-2,ASRGTGENYGYT
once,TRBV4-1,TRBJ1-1,ASSQDRANTEAF
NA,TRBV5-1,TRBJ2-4,ASSLEGQVKNIQY
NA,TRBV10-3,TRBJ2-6,AISVPDSPAGANVLT
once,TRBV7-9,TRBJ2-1,ASSPTREPF
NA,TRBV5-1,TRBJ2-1,ASSPGLAGTNEQF
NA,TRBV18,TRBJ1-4,ASSRGRDEKLF
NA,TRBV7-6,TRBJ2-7,ASSLVTSQFSYEQY
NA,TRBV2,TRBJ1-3,ASSVGSSGNTIY
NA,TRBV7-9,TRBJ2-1,ASSLGTSGSNYNEQF
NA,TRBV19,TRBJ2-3,ASSIAHSADTQY
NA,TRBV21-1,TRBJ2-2,ASSRQGLANTGELF
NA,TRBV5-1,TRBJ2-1,ASSLARNNEQF
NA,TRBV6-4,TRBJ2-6,ASSRVAGILTSGANVLT
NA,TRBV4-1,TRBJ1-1,ASSQAPQTENTEAF
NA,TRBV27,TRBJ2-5,ASSFGGRETQY
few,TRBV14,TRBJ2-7,ASSQLAGVSEQY
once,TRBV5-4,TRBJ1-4,ASSPEPGRLEKLF
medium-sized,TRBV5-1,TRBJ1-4,ASSLVGGSNEKLF
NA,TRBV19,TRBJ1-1,ASSKRRAGGTEAF
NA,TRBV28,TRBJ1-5,ASSFRGVTLLH